This TCR beta chain originates from a study of neoadjuvant anti-PD-1 for oral cavity cancer. V shed 3 bases and J shed 8 bases, with 13 bases lying between them. The V gene's germline CDR1 is MNHEY and CDR2 SMNVEV (reference sequence). The CDR3 runs to 13 residues. Some clones are missing from TCRdb's copy, which holds only in-frame ones; the method was immunoSEQ multiplex PCR. The data show around 16,000 clones, around 72% seen once. The chain employs TRBV27 and TRBJ1-2; no reliable D call. This specimen consisted of PBMCs, obtained before nivolumab (anti-PD-1) treatment. The clonotype was recovered from a person aged 35-79 years with oral cavity squamous cell carcinoma. The CDR3 sequence: CASSFSTLGGYTF. DNA of the CDR3: TGTGCCAGCAGTTTCAGTACCCTGGGCGGCTACACCTTC.